This T cell receptor beta chain was profiled in a study of blood T cells in healthy people across ages (dated by TCRdb to the mid-2010s). With regard to the full study: In model experiments, template switching captured about one uniquely barcoded TCR beta cDNA molecule for every two T cells. To track age-related changes in TCR beta repertoire diversity, the study relied on deep sequencing normalized with unique cDNA molecular identifiers. The donors were split into four age groups: young (average approximately 16 years), middle-aged (roughly 40), aged (more than 60) and long-lived (about 74). The study analyzed two additional independent replicas of 1 million unique cDNA reads from the same blood draw for two donors, one aged 18 to 29 and one aged 80 or older.

The full study reports these points: As age increased, observed TCR beta diversity per million T cells dropped in a roughly linear way, and a significant reduction was already evident by age 40. Because donor CMV infection status was unknown, age-related changes in expanded clonotypes were potentially confounded. Since profiling was done on bulk unsorted PBMCs, naive and antigen-experienced compartments could not be conclusively compared. There was a strong correlation between observed TCR beta diversity and the percentage of naive T cells measured by flow cytometry. Total diversity estimates from one million sequenced T cells were considered lower bounds and underestimates. Compared with the aged group, the long-lived group had more naive CD4+ T cells, fewer expanded clones and increased TCR diversity, suggesting age selection.

Donors were a few dozen systemically healthy Caucasian individuals from Russia aged about 6 to 100 years. Roughly 9.5 milliliters of peripheral blood were drawn from each donor into EDTA-treated Vacutainer tubes. Ficoll-Paque density-gradient centrifugation was used to isolate PBMCs, with at least 7 million per sample. Total RNA was extracted from PBMCs with Trizol reagent, with at least 6 micrograms obtained per sample. The percentages of naive CD45RAhigh/CD27high T cells were determined by flow cytometry on a PBMC aliquot from every donor. CDR1 and CDR2 (MGHDK, SYGVNS) derive from the germline V gene. From its cysteine to its phenylalanine, the CDR3 spans 14 amino acids. Here the CDR3 DNA is all that survives: 42 bases in frame from base 1. The germline V end is reduced by 10 bases and the J end by 3 bases; junction bases left unmatched: 7. The library was obtained by 5' RACE. TCRdb shows the sequencer as Illumina HiSeq 2500. A second roughly 6 to 11 cycle PCR used a sample-barcoded 5' primer and a J-beta primer mix. A unique molecular identifier was introduced onto each TCR beta cDNA molecule by a template-switch 5' adaptor carrying 12 random nucleotides. At least 3 million CDR3-containing paired-end reads were obtained from each sample. First-strand cDNA synthesis was performed from all RNA using the Mint cDNA synthesis kit, with priming by a TRBC-specific oligonucleotide. Following uracil-DNA glycosylase treatment, all cDNA underwent a first 18-cycle PCR with the universal primers M1SS and BC2_uni_R. Regarding the original processing steps: Each sample was normalized by randomly selecting 1 million high-quality reads, each carrying a distinct molecular identifier. Instead of being binned into consensus sequences, reads that shared molecular identifiers were thrown out. CDR3 identification, clonotype clustering and error correction used MiTCR with a Q25 quality threshold and the strictest error-elimination algorithm. A nonparametric unseen species model with Euler transformation was used to estimate lower-bound total TCR beta diversity. TCRdb redid the processing of the public reads, applying fastp at Q25 and MiXCR, and retained in-frame beta chains. One record per CDR3 amino acid sequence lists the most common genes and DNA. The V and J calls reflect TCRdb's pipeline rather than the authors' work. The sample contains roughly 550,000 distinct CDR3 sequences, about 24% of them found a single time. 7.5% to 9% of the sample belongs to the ten largest clones.

This clonotype was counted once. Its antigen specificity is not known. No much larger clone exists at a distance of one base, and base qualities are not known. This sample also belongs to another study, concerning T cells of mothers and their children. As described in the second report: The donors were nine systemically healthy Caucasian individuals, made up of three mothers and their six children. cDNA synthesis consumed the entire amount of extracted RNA, loaded at 1.5 ug RNA in each 15 ul reaction. In the second PCR, sample barcodes and 2-4 random nucleotides were introduced via the M1S primer. More than 8.5 million TCR beta CDR3 reads were obtained from each mother, and about 3 million reads were obtained from each child. In both related and unrelated pairs, thymic selection shapes the output of TCR recombination in a similar way, with inherited differences having only a minor effect. Normalized repertoire overlap was always found to be slightly, but never significantly, higher in related mother-child pairs than in unrelated mother-child pairs. No persistent microchimeric T cell clones were found, with a detection sensitivity of roughly 100 clones per million clonotypes. In the study, deep NGS was used to compare the TCR beta repertoires of mothers and children, and features distinguishing related mother-child pairs from unrelated individuals were sought. The mean age was around 40 +/- 4 years for the mothers and approximately 11 +/- 4 years for the children. After adapter ligation was performed with NEBNext reagents, the libraries were sequenced on an Illumina HiSeq 2000 with 100+100 nt paired-end reads. To prevent cross-contamination, the mother and child libraries were prepared one month apart and sequenced in separate runs. For each donor, somewhere between roughly 500,000 and 2,100,000 distinct TCR beta clonotypes were identified. Naive TCR beta clonotypes were estimated from low-frequency clonotypes matched to each donor's FACS-determined naive share, without sorting.

The chain is made from TRBV25-1 and TRBJ2-3, with TRBD1 identical over 10 junction bases. The source material was blood. This clonotype was obtained from a boy between 10 and 17 years old in good health. The nucleotide sequence is given as TGTGCCATGGCCGGGACAGGGGATACAGATACGCAGTATTTT. Its protein product is CAMAGTGDTDTQYF.